This T cell receptor beta chain derives from a study of T cells in Graves' hyperthyroidism and ophthalmopathy. Template material for amplifying TCR beta CDR3 regions consisted of RNA transcripts. The HTBI primer set served for first-round RT-PCR of the TCR CDR3. TCRdb processed the multiplex PCR reads anew with MiXCR; each CDR3 protein has one entry. The sample yields fewer than 650,000 distinct CDR3 sequences, 13% to 15% seen once. This clonotype was seen many times. Sequenced sample: blood. This TCR was sampled from a young woman with Graves' ophthalmopathy.

This CDR3 is CASSSSPYTRLAQYF. The CDR3 nucleotides are TGTGCCAGCAGTTCCTCGCCCTATACTAGATTGGCCCAGTACTTC. V and J are TRBV27 and TRBJ2-5, with D perhaps matching TRBD2 (5 bases). The ends were cut back, 4 bases at V and 9 bases at J, with 21 bases in the middle. The CDR3 is 15 amino acids. CDR1 and CDR2 (germline): MNHEY, SMNVEV (reference sequence).